These 23 T cell receptor beta chains were all obtained from the same sample, sequenced in a study of CD8 T cells in ankylosing spondylitis. A single record per CDR3 protein comes from TCRdb applying MiXCR to the 5' RACE reads. The data contain approximately 300,000 distinct CDR3 sequences, 20% of them singletons. Sequenced: blood, either unsorted or a sorted T cell fraction (not recorded which). All receptors derive from a male donor with ankylosing spondylitis or in good health (not recorded which).

The chain employs TRBV29-1 and TRBJ1-1; D is possibly TRBD1 (6 bases). Germline values: CDR1 SQVTM, CDR2 ANQGSEA. CDR3 length equals 13 residues. The ends were cut back, 7 bases at V and 1 base at J, with 13 bases in the middle. The CDR3 spells CSAAPTGNTEAFF. The DNA of the CDR3 is TGCAGCGCCGCCCCGACAGGGAACACTGAAGCTTTCTTT. Based on the CDR3 plus reference TRBV29-1 and TRBJ1-1, the full variable domain is SAVISQKPSRDICQRGTSLTIQCQVDSQVTMMFWYRQQPGQSLTLIATANQGSEATYESGFVIDKFPISRPNLTFSTLTVSNMSPEDSSIYLCSAAPTGNTEAFFGQGTRLTVV.

The chain combines TRBV7-9 with TRBJ2-4; D is perhaps TRBD1 or TRBD2 (5 bases each). Trimming pared 5 bases from V and 5 bases from J, leaving 10 bases between. The CDR3 runs 13 residues. Germline lookup yields CDR1 SEHNR and CDR2 FQNEAQ (reference sequence). CDR3 in DNA: TGTGCCAGCAGCCCCGGGACGGAAAACATTCAGTACTTC. Protein sequence: CASSPGTENIQYF.

The chain recombines TRBV20-1 with TRBJ2-1, with 8 bases aligning to TRBD2. The germline V gene has CDR1 DFQATT and CDR2 SNEGSKA (reference sequence). The CDR3 length is 18 residues. With 6 bases clipped from V and 0 bases from J, the junction kept 16 bases outside the gene matches. The DNA of the CDR3 is TGCAGTGCCGGAGGAGCGGGAGAAAAGGGAAGCTCCTACAATGAGCAGTTCTTC. Translating gives CSAGGAGEKGSSYNEQFF.

V and J are TRBV5-1 and TRBJ1-2, with 10 bases lining up with TRBD1. Germline V lookup: CDR1 SGHRS, CDR2 YFSETQ. CDR3 length: 15 residues. V gave up 0 bases and J gave up 2 bases; unmatched junction bases: 1. The CDR3 protein is CASSLGQGANYGYTF. The CDR3, as DNA: TGCGCCAGCAGCTTGGGACAGGGGGCGAACTATGGCTACACCTTC.

At least ten counts were recorded for this clonotype. In DNA, the CDR3 is TGCAGCGTTGAACATGGGAACGGGGAGCTGTTTTTT. This sequence encodes CSVEHGNGELFF. J is TRBJ2-2 and V is TRBV29-1; no clear D gene. This CDR3 is 12 amino acids long. Trimming removed 2 bases at V and 7 bases at J, with 8 bases between. Germline values: CDR1 SQVTM, CDR2 ANQGSEA.

V and J are TRBV29-1 and TRBJ2-1, with TRBD2 matching over 12 bases. Germline V lookup: CDR1 SQVTM, CDR2 ANQGSEA. The CDR3 loop spans 13 amino acids. The junction had 7 bases not matched to a gene; V was cut back by 7 bases and J by 9 bases. DNA for the CDR3: TGCAGCGGGCTACTAGCGGGAGGTGGTGAGCAGTTCTTC. It is translated as CSGLLAGGGEQFF.

The rearrangement links TRBV11-1 to TRBJ2-5; no clear D. This CDR3 region has 15 residues. V was trimmed by 0 bases and J by 1 base, leaving 9 bases between them. Germline V gives CDR1 SGHAT, CDR2 FQDESV (reference sequence). CDR3 nucleotide sequence: TGTGCCAGCAGCTTAGCGTGGACGGGCCAAGAGACCCAGTACTTC. Translation gives CASSLAWTGQETQYF.

There are many counts of this clonotype. This chain connects TRBV12-3 or TRBV12-4 to TRBJ2-3; 9 bases agree with TRBD2. Trimming took 6 bases from V and 6 from J; bases not matched to a gene: 7. CDR3 length: 14 residues. Written as DNA, the CDR3 is TGTGCCAGCAGGCCGGGACTAGCATCCGATACGCAGTATTTT. Encoded protein: CASRPGLASDTQYF.

There are a few counts of this clonotype. The V call is TRBV6-2 or TRBV6-3, the J call TRBJ2-7; either TRBD1 or TRBD2 may supply D (5 bases each). Trimming removed 3 bases from V and 10 bases from J, with 13 bases in between. Germline lookup yields CDR1 MNHEY and CDR2 SVGEGT. The CDR3 runs 12 residues. The CDR3 is CASSYIKGRQYV. The CDR3 DNA is TGTGCCAGCAGTTATATAAAGGGACGACAGTACGTC.

This clonotype was observed a handful of times. Germline and junction disagree at one end, which may indicate a read error. V usage is TRBV28 and J usage is TRBJ2-1, with 14 bases that match TRBD2. Germline lookup yields CDR1 MDHEN and CDR2 SYDVKM. The CDR3 is 12 residues long. The chain's CDR3 is CASSGTSGGTGF. CDR3 nucleotides: TGTGCCAGCAGTGGGACTAGCGGGGGCACGGGGTTC.

V and J are TRBV5-1 and TRBJ2-5; 8 bases agree with TRBD1. This CDR3 has 16 amino acids. CDR1 and CDR2 from the germline V gene are SGHRS and YFSETQ. J gave up 2 bases and V 0 bases, and 6 bases lay outside the gene matches. CDR3 DNA sequence: TGCGCCAGCAGCTTGGTCCCAGGGGGCAGGCAAGAGACCCAGTACTTC. The encoded protein is CASSLVPGGRQETQYF.

This clonotype came up many times. The rearrangement uses TRBV6-5 and TRBJ2-2; D assignment may be TRBD1 or TRBD2 (5 bases each). Germline values: CDR1 MNHEY, CDR2 SVGAGI. The CDR3 extends over 18 amino acids. The V and J ends lost 0 bases and 1 base respectively, with 15 bases between them. CDR3 DNA: TGTGCCAGCAGTTACTCGATGGGGGACGCAGGGAACACCGGGGAGCTGTTTTTT. Protein product: CASSYSMGDAGNTGELFF.

The chain uses TRBV12-3 or TRBV12-4 and TRBJ1-2; 10 bases align to TRBD1. V lost 5 bases, J lost 4 bases, and 7 bases stayed unmatched. This CDR3 spans 15 amino acids. CDR3: CASSKSRTGGYGYTF. The DNA of the CDR3 is TGTGCCAGCAGTAAGTCCCGGACAGGGGGCTATGGCTACACCTTC.

V usage is TRBV12-3 or TRBV12-4 and J usage is TRBJ2-3, with 7 bases that match TRBD2. Losses at the gene ends were 1 base for V and 0 bases for J; bases not matched to a gene: 10. The CDR3 spans 18 residues. The CDR3 here is CASSLGFGGGSSTDTQYF. The CDR3 region has the DNA TGTGCCAGCAGTTTAGGGTTTGGCGGGGGATCTAGCACAGATACGCAGTATTTT.

The chain uses TRBV7-6 and TRBJ2-6; D gene uncertain. Trimming took off 2 bases at V and 0 bases at J, with 11 bases between the two ends. CDR1 and CDR2 from the germline V gene are SGHVS and FNYEAQ. The CDR3 has 17 amino acids. CDR3 region: CASSLHPVGSGANVLTF. CDR3 sequence (DNA): TGTGCCAGCAGCTTACACCCCGTTGGCTCTGGGGCCAACGTCCTGACTTTC.

At least ten counts were recorded for this clonotype. This chain links TRBV12-3 or TRBV12-4 with TRBJ2-7, with 10 bases identical to TRBD2. V dropped 3 bases and J dropped 2; count of bases not matched to a gene: 13. The CDR3 is 18 residues long. Here the CDR3 reads CASSFRGVAGGPTYEQYV. The CDR3 DNA reads as TGTGCCAGCAGTTTTAGGGGCGTAGCGGGGGGACCAACCTACGAGCAGTACGTC.

The chain couples TRBV20-1 to TRBJ1-1; TRBD1 might be the D (6 bases). V was cut by 3 bases and J by 6 bases, with 14 bases left in between. The CDR3 is 13 amino acids. CDR1 and CDR2 (germline): DFQATT, SNEGSKA (reference sequence). Here the CDR3 reads CSARAGAVSEAFF. CDR3 nucleotide sequence: TGCAGTGCTAGGGCAGGGGCAGTCTCTGAAGCTTTCTTT.

Written as DNA, the CDR3 is TGCGCCAGCAGCTTGCTGCTAGCGGGAGTATCTAGTACAGATACGCAGTATTTT. Residues: CASSLLLAGVSSTDTQYF. This sequence joins TRBV5-1 and TRBJ2-3; the match to TRBD2 covers 10 bases. In germline, CDR1 is SGHRS, CDR2 YFSETQ. The CDR3 extends over 18 amino acids. With 1 base clipped from V and 3 bases from J, the junction kept 11 bases outside the gene matches.

J is TRBJ2-2 and V is TRBV5-1, with 11 bases that match TRBD2. The V gene's germline CDR1 is SGHRS and CDR2 YFSETQ. V gave up 5 bases and J gave up 3 bases; unmatched junction bases: 3. This CDR3 comprises 15 residues. The DNA for the CDR3 is TGCGCCAGCAGACCGGGACTAGCGGACACCGGGGAGCTGTTTTTT. This gives the protein CASRPGLADTGELFF.

With regard to this clonotype: It is unclear where the CDR3 begins or ends on the DNA, so no DNA is shown, and the CDR3 is as TCRdb lists it. V gene TRBV20-1 combines with J gene TRBJ2-1. The CDR3 has 17 residues if both end residues are counted. Germline V gene lookup returns CDR1 DFQATT and CDR2 SNEGSKA (reference sequence). The CDR3 sequence: CSASGQEKFLRANEQFF.

This clonotype was detected a few times. This sequence joins TRBV10-3 and TRBJ1-3; TRBD1 might be the D (5 bases). The V and J ends lost 2 bases and 3 bases respectively, with 14 bases between them. Germline CDR1 ENHRY, CDR2 SYGVKD. This CDR3 is built from 16 residues. As DNA, the CDR3 is TGTGCCATCAGTGAGCGGGGACCAACGGATGGAAACACCATATATTTT. It translates to CAISERGPTDGNTIYF.

The genes are TRBV28 and TRBJ2-3; D gene ambiguous. This CDR3 is built from 12 residues. V dropped 5 bases and J dropped 8 bases, with 11 bases sitting between them. The germline V gene encodes CDR1 MDHEN and CDR2 SYDVKM. CDR3 sequence reads: CASSIAVATQYF. In nucleotides, the CDR3 is TGTGCCAGCAGTATCGCCGTAGCTACGCAGTATTTT.

The chain couples TRBV5-1 to TRBJ1-2; 12 nucleotides match TRBD1. CDR1 is SGHRS and CDR2 is YFSETQ in the germline V gene. With 3 bases clipped from V and 8 bases from J, the junction kept 8 bases outside the gene matches. This CDR3 region has 15 residues. This CDR3 is CASSSPGQGAKGYTF. The CDR3 DNA reads as TGCGCCAGCAGCTCCCCGGGACAGGGGGCAAAAGGCTACACCTTC.